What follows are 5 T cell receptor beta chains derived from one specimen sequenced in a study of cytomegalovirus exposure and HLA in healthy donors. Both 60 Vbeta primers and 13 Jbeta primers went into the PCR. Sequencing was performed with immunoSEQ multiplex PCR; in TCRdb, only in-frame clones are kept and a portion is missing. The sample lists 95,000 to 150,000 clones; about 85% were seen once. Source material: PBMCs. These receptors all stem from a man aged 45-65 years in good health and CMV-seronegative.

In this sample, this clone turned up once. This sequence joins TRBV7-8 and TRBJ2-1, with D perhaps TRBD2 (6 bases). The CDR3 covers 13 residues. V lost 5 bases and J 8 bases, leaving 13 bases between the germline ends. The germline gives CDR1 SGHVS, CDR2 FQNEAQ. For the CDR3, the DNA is TGTGCCAGCAGCCAAGGACTATTCGATGAGCAGTTCTTC. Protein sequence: CASSQGLFDEQFF. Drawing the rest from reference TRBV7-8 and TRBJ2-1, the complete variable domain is GAGVSQSPRYKVAKRGQDVALRCDPISGHVSLFWYQQALGQGPEFLTYFQNEAQLDKSGLPSDRFFAERPEGSVSTLKIQRTQQEDSAVYLCASSQGLFDEQFFGPGTRLTVL.

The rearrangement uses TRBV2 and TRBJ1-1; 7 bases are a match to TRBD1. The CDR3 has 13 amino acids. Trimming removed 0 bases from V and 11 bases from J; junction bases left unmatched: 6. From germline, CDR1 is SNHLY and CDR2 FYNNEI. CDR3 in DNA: TGTGCCAGCAGTGAAGCGGCGAGGGGGCCGGCTTTCTTT. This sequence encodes CASSEAARGPAFF.

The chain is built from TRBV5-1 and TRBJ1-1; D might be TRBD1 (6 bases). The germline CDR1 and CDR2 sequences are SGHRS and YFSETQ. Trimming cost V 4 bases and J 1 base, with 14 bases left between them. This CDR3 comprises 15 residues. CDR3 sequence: CASSPLGQSNTEAFF. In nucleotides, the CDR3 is TGCGCCAGCAGCCCGCTGGGACAATCGAACACTGAAGCTTTCTTT.

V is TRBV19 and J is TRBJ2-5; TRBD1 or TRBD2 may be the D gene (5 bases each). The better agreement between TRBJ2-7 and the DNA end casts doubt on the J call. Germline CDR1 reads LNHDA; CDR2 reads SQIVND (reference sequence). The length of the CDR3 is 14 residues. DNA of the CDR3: TGTGCCAGTAGGGGCCGACTGGGGGACTACGAGCAGTACTTC. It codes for CASRGRLGDYEQYF.

CDR3: CASSWGGRDTGELFF. The CDR3 DNA is TGTGCCAGCAGTTGGGGGGGGCGGGACACCGGGGAGCTGTTTTTT. V is TRBV6-6 and J is TRBJ2-2; D perhaps matches TRBD2 (7 bases). The germline CDR1 and CDR2 sequences are MNHNY and SVGAGI (reference sequence). The CDR3 runs to 15 residues. Deletions cut 4 bases from V and 3 bases from J, with 12 bases between.